This section outlines one TCR beta chain sequence together with its context. The antigen remains unidentified. These data belong to a study of beta chain features in type 1 diabetes. Overall study findings and caveats: A moderate, significant TCRB CDR3 shortening appeared in type 1 diabetes across four CD4+ subsets.

The junction had 2 bases not matched to a gene; V was cut back by 5 bases and J by 5 bases. Germline CDR1 SQVTM, CDR2 ANQGSEA. The CDR3 sequence is 13 residues long. A sort by CD45RO/CCR7/CD25/CD127/CD95/CD27 yielded CD4+ naive, central memory, regulatory and stem cell-like memory cells. All of the isolated RNA was reverse transcribed, so expressed TCRB transcripts were sequenced. Naive, central memory and regulatory T cell samples came to a mean of approximately 4 million reads. Measured with immunoSEQ multiplex PCR; TCRdb has only the in-frame clones, and not every one. The repertoire consists of around 650,000 clones, with around 12% occurring once and the leading ten covering 0.09% to 0.15%.

The sequenced material came from naive CD4+ T cells from blood. The chain couples TRBV29-1 to TRBJ2-3, with 12 bases matching TRBD2. The clonotype originates from a man aged 30 to 45 with type 1 diabetes. The CDR3 DNA reads as TGCAGCGTTCAGACTAGCGGGGGAGATACGCAGTATTTT. It specifies CSVQTSGGDTQYF.